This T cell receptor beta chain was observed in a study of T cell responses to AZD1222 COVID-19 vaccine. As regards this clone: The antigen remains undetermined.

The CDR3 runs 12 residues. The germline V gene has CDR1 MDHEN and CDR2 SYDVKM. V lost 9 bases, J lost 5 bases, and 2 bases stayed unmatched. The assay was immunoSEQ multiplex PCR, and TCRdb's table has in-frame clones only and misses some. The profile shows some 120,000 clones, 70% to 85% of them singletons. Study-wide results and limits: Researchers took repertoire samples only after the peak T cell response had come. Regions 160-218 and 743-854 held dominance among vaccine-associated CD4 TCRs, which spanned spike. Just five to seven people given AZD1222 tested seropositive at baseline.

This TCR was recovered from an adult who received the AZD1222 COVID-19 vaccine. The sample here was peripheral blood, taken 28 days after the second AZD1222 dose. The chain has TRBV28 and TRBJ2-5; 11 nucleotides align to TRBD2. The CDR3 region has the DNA TGTGCCAGTCGACTAGCGGGGGAGACCCAGTACTTC. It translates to CASRLAGETQYF.